The 4 T cell receptor beta chains given below trace back to one sample, sequenced in a study of T cells in Graves' hyperthyroidism and ophthalmopathy. The investigators amplified TCR beta CDR3 regions from RNA transcripts. With the HTBI primer set, the TCR CDR3 went through a first round of RT-PCR. A single record per CDR3 protein comes from TCRdb applying MiXCR to the multiplex PCR reads. The data contain some 760,000 distinct CDR3 sequences, around 15% of them singletons. The source material was blood. These receptors were obtained from a woman aged 18-29 years with Graves' hyperthyroidism.

This clonotype turned up a few times. This rearrangement joins TRBV29-1 to TRBJ2-2; a possible D gene is TRBD2 (6 bases). Germline assignment: CDR1 SQVTM and CDR2 ANQGSEA. The CDR3 consists of 17 residues. Deletions cut 7 bases from V and 0 bases from J, with 21 bases between. The chain's CDR3 is CSAPINQDYPNTGELFF. Written as DNA, the CDR3 is TGCAGCGCCCCTATAAACCAGGACTACCCGAACACCGGGGAGCTGTTTTTT.

This clonotype has ten or more counts. This chain's CDR3 is CASSDPGGADTIYF. As DNA, the CDR3 is TGCGCCAGCAGCGACCCCGGAGGTGCGGACACCATATATTTT. The V gene is TRBV5-1, the J gene TRBJ1-3; D not resolved. Looked up from germline, CDR1 is SGHRS and CDR2 is YFSETQ. The V end was cut by 4 bases, the J end by 8 bases, with 16 bases between. CDR3 size: 14 residues.

This clonotype was recorded many times. The chain couples TRBV20-1 to TRBJ2-7; 8 bases line up with TRBD2. Per the germline V gene, CDR1 is DFQATT and CDR2 is SNEGSKA (reference sequence). With 3 bases clipped from V and 4 bases from J, the junction kept 8 bases outside the gene matches. This CDR3 region has 14 residues. This chain's CDR3 is CSASPIAGSYEQYF. DNA for the CDR3: TGCAGTGCTAGCCCTATAGCGGGATCATACGAGCAGTACTTC.

This clonotype was recorded at least ten times. The rearrangement links TRBV12-3 or TRBV12-4 to TRBJ2-7; no firm D call. Trimming removed 0 bases from V and 0 bases from J, with 12 bases in between. The CDR3 sequence is 16 residues long. CDR3 DNA: TGTGCCAGCAGTTTAGCGGCCTATCGCGGCTCCTACGAGCAGTACTTC. This translates into CASSLAAYRGSYEQYF.